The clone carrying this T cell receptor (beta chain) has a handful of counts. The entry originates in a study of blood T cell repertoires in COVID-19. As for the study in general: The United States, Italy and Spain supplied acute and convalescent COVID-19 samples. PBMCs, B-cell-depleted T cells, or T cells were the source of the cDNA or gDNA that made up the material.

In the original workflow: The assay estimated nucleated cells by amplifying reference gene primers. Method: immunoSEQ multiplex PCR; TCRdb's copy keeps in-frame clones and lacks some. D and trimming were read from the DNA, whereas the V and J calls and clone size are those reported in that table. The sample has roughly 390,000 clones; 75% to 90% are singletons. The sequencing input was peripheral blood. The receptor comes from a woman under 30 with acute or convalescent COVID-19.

The DNA of the CDR3 is TGCGCCAGCAGCTTGTTCACAGAAGTCTCCTACGAGCAGTACTTC. Translation gives CASSLFTEVSYEQYF. This sequence joins TRBV5-1 and TRBJ2-7; D is unclear. CDR3 length: 15 residues. Trimming left V 1 base short and J 0 bases short, with 11 bases between. The V gene's germline CDR1 is SGHRS and CDR2 YFSETQ.